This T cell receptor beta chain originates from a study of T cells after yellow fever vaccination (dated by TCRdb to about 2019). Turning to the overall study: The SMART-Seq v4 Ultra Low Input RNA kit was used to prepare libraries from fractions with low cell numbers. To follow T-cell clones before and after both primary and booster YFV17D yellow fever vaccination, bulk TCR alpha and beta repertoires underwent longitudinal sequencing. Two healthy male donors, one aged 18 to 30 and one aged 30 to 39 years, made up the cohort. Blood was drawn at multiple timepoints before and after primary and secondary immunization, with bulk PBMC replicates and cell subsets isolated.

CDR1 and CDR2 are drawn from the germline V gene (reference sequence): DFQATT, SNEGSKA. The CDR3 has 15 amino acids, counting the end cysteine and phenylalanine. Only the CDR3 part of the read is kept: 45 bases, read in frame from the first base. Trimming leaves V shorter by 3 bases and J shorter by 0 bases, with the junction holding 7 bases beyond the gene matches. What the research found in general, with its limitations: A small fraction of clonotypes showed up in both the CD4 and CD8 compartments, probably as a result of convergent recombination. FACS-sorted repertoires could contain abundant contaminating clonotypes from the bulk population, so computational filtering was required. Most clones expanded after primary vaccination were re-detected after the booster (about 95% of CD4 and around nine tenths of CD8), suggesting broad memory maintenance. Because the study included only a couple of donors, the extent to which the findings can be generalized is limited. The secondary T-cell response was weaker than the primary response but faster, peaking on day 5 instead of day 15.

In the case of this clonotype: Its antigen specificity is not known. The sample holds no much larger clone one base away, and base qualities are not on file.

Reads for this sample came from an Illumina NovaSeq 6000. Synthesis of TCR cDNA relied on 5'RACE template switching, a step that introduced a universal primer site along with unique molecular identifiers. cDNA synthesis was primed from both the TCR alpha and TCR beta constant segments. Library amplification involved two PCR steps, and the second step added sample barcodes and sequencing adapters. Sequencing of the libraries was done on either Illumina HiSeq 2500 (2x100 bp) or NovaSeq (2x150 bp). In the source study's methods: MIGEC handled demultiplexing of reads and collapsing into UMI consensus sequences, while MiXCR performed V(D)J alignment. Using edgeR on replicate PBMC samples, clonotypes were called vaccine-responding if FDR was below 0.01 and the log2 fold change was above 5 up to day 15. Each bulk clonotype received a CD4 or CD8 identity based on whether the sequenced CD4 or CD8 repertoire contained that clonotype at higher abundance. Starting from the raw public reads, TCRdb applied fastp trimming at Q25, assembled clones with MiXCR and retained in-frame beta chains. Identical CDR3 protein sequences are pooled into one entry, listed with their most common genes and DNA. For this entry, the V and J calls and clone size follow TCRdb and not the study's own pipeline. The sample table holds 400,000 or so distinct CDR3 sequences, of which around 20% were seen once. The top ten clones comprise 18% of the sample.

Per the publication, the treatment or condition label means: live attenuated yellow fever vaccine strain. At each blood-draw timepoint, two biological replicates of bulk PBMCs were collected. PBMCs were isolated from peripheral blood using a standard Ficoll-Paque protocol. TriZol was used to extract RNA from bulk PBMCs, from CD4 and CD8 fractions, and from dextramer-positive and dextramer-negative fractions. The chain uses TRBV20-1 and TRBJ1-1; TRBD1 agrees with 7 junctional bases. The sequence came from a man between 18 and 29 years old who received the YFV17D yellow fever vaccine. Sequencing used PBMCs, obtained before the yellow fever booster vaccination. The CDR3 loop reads CSASRTGAMNTEAFF. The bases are TGCAGTGCTAGCCGGACAGGCGCCATGAACACTGAAGCTTTCTTT.